Following are 28 T cell receptor beta chains from one sample sequenced in a study of vaccination effects on CD4 cells after COVID-19 (dated 2022 in TCRdb). Library generation was performed with the immunoSEQ multiplex PCR assay. What TCRdb holds here is the immuneACCESS table cut down to in-frame rearrangements. Part of the clones is not present; checked against another copy, under half of the missing clones reflect an unresolved V gene, and the others are unexplained. Present in this sample are about 27,000 clones, about 70% of which were seen just once. In total, the top ten clones hold 22% of the sample. In the ViraFEST assay, PBMC were stimulated with viral peptide pools, and TCR sequencing was then used to find antigen-specific CD4+ T cell clonotypes based on their expansion. After less than eleven days of culture, CD4+ T cells were isolated with the EasySep CD4+ T cell isolation kit. Negative nucleocapsid antibody results before and after vaccination confirmed that the healthy vaccine recipients had no prior SARS-CoV-2 infection.

No antigen has been identified for these receptors. Sequencing used CD4+ T cells from PBMCs cultured with HCoV-NL63 spike peptides, obtained before COVID-19 vaccination. The intended sense of this specimen's cell subset or site label: HCoV-NL63 spike overlapping peptide pool stimulation. The receptors stem from a human donor who received a COVID-19 vaccine.

This clone was picked up one time. This rearrangement joins TRBV20-1 to TRBJ2-7; D not certain. The CDR3 has 9 amino acids. Germline V gives CDR1 DFQATT, CDR2 SNEGSKA (reference sequence). Deletions cut 4 bases from V and 5 bases from J, with 3 bases between. CDR3: CSAKDEQYF. The CDR3 DNA follows: TGCAGTGCTAAAGACGAGCAGTACTTC.

The chain employs TRBV15 and TRBJ2-3; no reliable D call. V was shortened by 4 bases and J by 0 bases, with 14 bases between the two germline ends. Germline V gene data show CDR1 as LNHNV and CDR2 as YYDKDF (reference sequence). The length of the CDR3 is 16 residues. This chain's CDR3 is CATSKRSASSTDTQYF. CDR3 nucleotide sequence: TGTGCCACCAGCAAGAGGTCGGCTTCTAGCACAGATACGCAGTATTTT.

The rearrangement uses TRBV20-1 and TRBJ1-5, with 9 bases identical to TRBD1. Losses at the gene ends were 3 bases for V and 3 bases for J; bases not matched to a gene: 3. Looked up from germline, CDR1 is DFQATT and CDR2 is SNEGSKA (reference sequence). The CDR3 loop spans 14 amino acids. DNA of the CDR3: TGCAGTGCTAGTGGGGACAGGGACAATCAGCCCCAGCATTTT. Protein sequence: CSASGDRDNQPQHF.

The rearrangement links TRBV11-2 to TRBJ1-1; a weak D match, TRBD1 (5 bases). Germline V lookup: CDR1 SGHAT, CDR2 FQNNGV. CDR3 length equals 17 residues. Trimming shortened V by 2 bases and J by 2 bases, and 18 bases separated the two germline ends. The CDR3 nucleotides read TGTGCCAGCAGCTTAAGGCAACCGCAGGGCGACAACACTGAAGCTTTCTTT. Its protein is CASSLRQPQGDNTEAFF.

The chain has TRBV7-2 and TRBJ2-7; D is perhaps TRBD2 (7 bases). CDR3 length equals 15 residues. The germline V gene has CDR1 SGHTA and CDR2 FQGNSA. V shed 3 bases and J shed 2 bases, with 14 bases lying between them. CDR3 amino acids: CASSLTKGGPYEQYF. The CDR3 region has the DNA TGTGCCAGCAGCTTGACGAAGGGGGGGCCCTACGAGCAGTACTTC.

Here the CDR3 reads CASSLGGPGTGELFF. In DNA form, the CDR3 reads TGTGCCAGCAGCTTGGGGGGGCCGGGCACCGGGGAGCTGTTTTTT. The rearrangement links TRBV5-4 to TRBJ2-2; D may be TRBD1 (6 bases). The CDR3 length is 15 residues. Looked up from germline, CDR1 is SGHNT and CDR2 is YYREEE (reference sequence). Trimming removed 0 bases from V and 4 bases from J, with 10 bases in between.

V is TRBV27 and J is TRBJ1-1, with D tentatively TRBD1 (6 bases). The CDR3 is made up of 15 amino acids. Germline V CDR1 and CDR2: MNHEY, SMNVEV (reference sequence). Trimming shortened V by 3 bases and J by 4 bases, and 15 bases separated the two germline ends. CDR3 in DNA: TGTGCCAGCAGTTTGGTAACAGGGCCCTCCACTGAAGCTTTCTTT. Its translation: CASSLVTGPSTEAFF.

The rearrangement joins TRBV6-4 to TRBJ2-3; D remains ambiguous. CDR3 length: 13 residues. V was cut by 2 bases and J by 2 bases, with 5 bases left in between. Per germline, CDR1 MRHNA and CDR2 SNTAGT. CDR3 sequence reads: CASSDRSTDTQYF. DNA for the CDR3: TGTGCCAGCAGTGACAGATCCACAGATACGCAGTATTTT.

The genes are TRBV7-9 and TRBJ2-5; D possibly corresponds to TRBD2 (5 bases). Germline V gives CDR1 SEHNR, CDR2 FQNEAQ (reference sequence). Trimming removed 3 bases at V and 5 bases at J, with 10 bases between. CDR3 size: 13 residues. Written as DNA, the CDR3 is TGTGCCAGCAGCTTTGCGGGCGGCGAGACCCAGTACTTC. It specifies CASSFAGGETQYF.

J is TRBJ1-1 and V is TRBV6-5; D is possibly TRBD1 (5 bases). CDR3 length equals 15 residues. With 2 bases removed from V and 6 bases from J, the gap between germline ends came to 16 bases. The germline V gene encodes CDR1 MNHEY and CDR2 SVGAGI. This CDR3 is CASSYDRAGWSEAFF. The DNA of the CDR3 is TGTGCCAGCAGTTACGATAGGGCAGGGTGGTCTGAAGCTTTCTTT.

This chain joins TRBV3-1 (or the pseudogene TRBV3-2) and TRBJ1-1, with D hard to call. The ends were cut back, 0 bases at V and 4 bases at J, with 9 bases in the middle. Germline V gene lookup returns CDR1 LGHDT and CDR2 YNNKEL (reference sequence). The CDR3 is 14 residues long. The CDR3 reads CASSQDLRTTEAFF. The CDR3 DNA follows: TGTGCCAGCAGCCAAGATCTCAGGACCACTGAAGCTTTCTTT.

This clone was seen a few times. This chain uses TRBV19 with TRBJ2-7; the D gene is possibly TRBD2 (5 bases). Germline loops: CDR1 LNHDA, CDR2 SQIVND (reference sequence). The CDR3 sequence is 13 residues long. V shed 4 bases and J shed 6 bases, with 13 bases lying between them. This chain's CDR3 is CASSSGPRGEQYF. The CDR3 nucleotides are TGTGCCAGTAGTAGTGGGCCCCGGGGCGAGCAGTACTTC.

The rearrangement uses TRBV28 and TRBJ2-7; D not certain. In germline, CDR1 is MDHEN, CDR2 SYDVKM. V lost 7 bases to trimming and J lost 1 base, with 14 bases between them. There are 14 residues in the CDR3. DNA of the CDR3: TGTGCCAGCAACCAGAGGTTGAGGTCCTACGAGCAGTACTTC. Translated, it gives CASNQRLRSYEQYF.

V is TRBV19 and J is TRBJ1-5; possibly TRBD1 for D (6 bases). Trimming removed 8 bases from V and 9 bases from J, with 17 bases in between. CDR1 LNHDA and CDR2 SQIVND come from the germline V gene (reference sequence). This CDR3 has 13 amino acids. The CDR3, as DNA: TGTGCCAGTTGGAGGCAGGGACAAGGGCCCCAGCATTTT. It yields the protein CASWRQGQGPQHF.

The chain carries TRBV15 and TRBJ1-2; D gene uncertain. V dropped 1 base and J dropped 4 bases, with 10 bases sitting between them. The CDR3 contains 14 residues. Germline assignment: CDR1 LNHNV and CDR2 YYDKDF (reference sequence). CDR3: CATSRGRESYGYTF. The CDR3 nucleotides read TGTGCCACCAGCAGAGGAAGGGAATCCTATGGCTACACCTTC.

This chain uses TRBV4-1 with TRBJ2-7, with D possibly matching TRBD2 (6 bases). The CDR3 spans 15 residues. The germline CDR1 and CDR2 sequences are MGHRA and YSYEKL. V shed 4 bases and J shed 3 bases, with 16 bases lying between them. CDR3 DNA sequence: TGCGCCAGCAGCCCAGCCCCCGGACTATTCTACGAGCAGTACTTC. It specifies CASSPAPGLFYEQYF.

Only one count was recorded for this clone. This rearrangement joins TRBV7-2 to TRBJ1-2; D unclear. CDR1 and CDR2 (germline): SGHTA, FQGNSA. V dropped 3 bases and J dropped 4 bases, with 6 bases sitting between them. The CDR3 sequence is 12 residues long. The chain's CDR3 is CASSFSGYGYTF. The CDR3 nucleotides read TGTGCCAGCAGCTTTTCGGGCTATGGCTACACCTTC.

The chain has TRBV21-1 and TRBJ2-3; TRBD1 was called by the table and not checked on the DNA. TRBV21-1 is labeled a pseudogene. The CDR3 consists of 21 residues. CDR3 bases: TGTGCCAGCAGCAAAAGGGGCACCGGGACAGGGGAAGGTTTTTGGGCAGATACGCAGTATTTT. Its translation is CASSKRGTGTGEGFWADTQYF.

This chain links TRBV2 with TRBJ2-1; 8 bases agree with TRBD1. The germline CDR1 and CDR2 sequences are SNHLY and FYNNEI. The CDR3 runs 14 residues. With 8 bases clipped from V and 7 bases from J, the junction kept 10 bases outside the gene matches. The CDR3 bases are TGTGCCAGCCTTCGGGGGACAGGCGGGAATGAGCAGTTCTTC. Translation gives CASLRGTGGNEQFF. The variable domain in full, completed from reference TRBV2 and TRBJ2-1, reads EPEVTQTPSHQVTQMGQEVILRCVPISNHLYFYWYRQILGQKVEFLVSFYNNEISEKSEIFDDQFSVERPDGSNFTLKIRSTKLEDSAMYFCASLRGTGGNEQFFGPGTRLTVL.

In its sample, this clone was seen a few times. The chain carries TRBV30 and TRBJ2-7; 12 bases agree with TRBD1. Germline lookup yields CDR1 GTSNPN and CDR2 SVGIG (reference sequence). The CDR3 is 14 residues long. The J segment lost 9 bases and the V segment lost 2 bases, leaving 8 bases of the junction unmatched. The CDR3 region has the DNA TGTGCCTGGAGTCCCGGGACAGGGGGCGTCTCGCAGTACTTC. Translation gives CAWSPGTGGVSQYF. Supplemented by reference TRBV30 and TRBJ2-7, the full variable domain reads SQTIHQWPATLVQPVGSPLSLECTVEGTSNPNLYWYRQAAGRGLQLLFYSVGIGQISSEVPQNLSASRPQDRQFILSSKKLLLSDSGFYLCAWSPGTGGVSQYFGPGTRLTVT.

The chain links TRBV19 to TRBJ1-2; 8 bases align to TRBD1. Germline V gene data show CDR1 as LNHDA and CDR2 as SQIVND (reference sequence). With V trimmed by 9 bases and J by 8 bases, 8 bases remained unmatched. The CDR3 covers 12 residues. CDR3 in amino acids: CASQTGTGGYTF. CDR3 DNA sequence: TGTGCCAGCCAAACCGGGACAGGAGGCTACACCTTC.

In its sample, this clone was seen a few times. The gene calls are TRBV28 and TRBJ1-3, with D possibly being TRBD1 (5 bases). Germline CDR1 MDHEN, CDR2 SYDVKM. The CDR3 is 14 residues long. V was pared by 6 bases and J by 4 bases, with 13 bases between. CDR3 region: CASRVLGTGNTIYF. The CDR3 nucleotides read TGTGCCAGCAGAGTCCTAGGGACCGGAAACACCATATATTTT. Drawing the rest from reference TRBV28 and TRBJ1-3, the complete variable domain is DVKVTQSSRYLVKRTGEKVFLECVQDMDHENMFWYRQDPGLGLRLIYFSYDVKMKEKGDIPEGYSVSREKKERFSLILESASTNQTSMYLCASRVLGTGNTIYFGEGSWLTVV.

The genes are TRBV7-9 and TRBJ2-1, with TRBD1 as a possible D gene (6 bases). V dropped 5 bases and J dropped 9 bases, with 17 bases sitting between them. Germline V CDR1 and CDR2: SEHNR, FQNEAQ (reference sequence). CDR3 size: 14 residues. The CDR3 loop reads CASSPIGRGGEQFF. CDR3 in DNA: TGTGCCAGCAGCCCTATAGGCAGGGGCGGTGAGCAGTTCTTC.

The V gene is TRBV6-4, the J gene TRBJ1-4; no clear D. The CDR3 length is 13 residues. The V end lost 4 bases, the J end lost 8 bases, and 11 bases lay between the germline ends. Germline lookup yields CDR1 MRHNA and CDR2 SNTAGT. CDR3 sequence reads: CASSASQGEKLFF. The CDR3 coding sequence is TGTGCCAGCAGTGCCTCCCAAGGAGAAAAACTGTTTTTT.

This clone was found once. The genes are TRBV2 and TRBJ1-1; the D gene is possibly TRBD1 (5 bases). The V gene's germline CDR1 is SNHLY and CDR2 FYNNEI. Trimming cost V 4 bases and J 3 bases, with 9 bases left between them. The CDR3 extends over 13 amino acids. DNA for the CDR3: TGTGCCAGCAGTGGCCTGGGGGACACTGAAGCTTTCTTT. Protein product: CASSGLGDTEAFF.

V usage is TRBV7-2 and J usage is TRBJ2-5; 7 bases match TRBD1. Germline values: CDR1 SGHTA, CDR2 FQGNSA. The V and J ends lost 2 bases and 2 bases, in that order; junction bases with no gene match: 5. CDR3 length: 15 residues. The chain's CDR3 is CASSLKTGRQETQYF. The CDR3 DNA sequence: TGTGCCAGCAGCTTAAAGACAGGGCGACAAGAGACCCAGTACTTC. Looking up the rest from reference TRBV7-2 and TRBJ2-5 gives the full variable domain: GAGVSQSPSNKVTEKGKDVELRCDPISGHTALYWYRQSLGQGLEFLIYFQGNSAPDKSGLPSDRFSAERTGGSVSTLTIQRTQQEDSAVYLCASSLKTGRQETQYFGPGTRLLVL.

Judged by abundance, this clone is large. The chain is built from TRBV30 and TRBJ1-5, with D possibly TRBD1 on 5 matching bases. V lost 0 bases, J lost 2 bases, and 5 bases lay in between. From germline, CDR1 is GTSNPN and CDR2 SVGIG (reference sequence). The CDR3 has 13 amino acids. The CDR3 sequence is CAWSVQGNQPQHF. In DNA form, the CDR3 reads TGTGCCTGGAGTGTACAGGGCAATCAGCCCCAGCATTTT.

Only a few counts were recorded for this clone. This chain uses TRBV5-1 with TRBJ2-1; 8 nucleotides agree with TRBD2. Germline values: CDR1 SGHRS, CDR2 YFSETQ. With V trimmed by 2 bases and J by 3 bases, 1 base remained unmatched. CDR3 size: 14 residues. The CDR3 is CASSLAGVYNEQFF. As DNA, the CDR3 is TGCGCCAGCAGCTTAGCGGGAGTCTACAATGAGCAGTTCTTC.